This T cell receptor beta chain derives from a study of cytomegalovirus exposure and HLA in healthy donors. Study findings and constraints: Cytomegalovirus status was reportedly diagnosed by the classifier with high sensitivity and specificity. Investigators reported approximately 170 TCR beta chains as tied to cytomegalovirus.

This table comes from immunoSEQ multiplex PCR, and its TCRdb copy is limited to in-frame clones, with some not included. The sample carries about 110,000 clones, more than 90% recorded once. On this clone: Antigen specificity is unknown.

V lost 5 bases and J 5 bases, leaving 21 bases between the germline ends. The CDR3 covers 16 residues. Germline V gene lookup returns CDR1 SGHTA and CDR2 FQGNSA. V and J are TRBV7-2 and TRBJ2-5, with D possibly being TRBD2 (6 bases). The material sequenced was PBMCs. The clonotype was recovered from a woman under 30 in good health and CMV-seronegative. CDR3 bases: TGTGCCAGCAGCCAAGGCGGGGCGGGTGGTTTTGAGACCCAGTACTTC. Amino acids: CASSQGGAGGFETQYF.